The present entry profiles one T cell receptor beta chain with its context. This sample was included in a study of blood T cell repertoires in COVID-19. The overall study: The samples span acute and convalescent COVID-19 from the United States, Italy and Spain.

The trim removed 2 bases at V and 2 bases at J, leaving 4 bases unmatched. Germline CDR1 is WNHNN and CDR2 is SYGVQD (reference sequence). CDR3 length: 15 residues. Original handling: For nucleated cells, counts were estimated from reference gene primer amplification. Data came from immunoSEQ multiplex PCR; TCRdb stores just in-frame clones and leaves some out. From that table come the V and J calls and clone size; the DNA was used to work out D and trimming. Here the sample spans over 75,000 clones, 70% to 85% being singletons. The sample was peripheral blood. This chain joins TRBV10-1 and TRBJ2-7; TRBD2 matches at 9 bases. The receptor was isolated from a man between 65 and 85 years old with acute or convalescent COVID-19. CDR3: CASSEGLAPAYEQYF. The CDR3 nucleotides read TGCGCCAGCAGTGAGGGACTAGCGCCAGCCTACGAGCAGTACTTC.